This record looks at one T cell receptor (beta chain) sequence and its context. The antigen remains undetermined. All donors participated as healthy donors of bone marrow. This sample stems from a study of cytomegalovirus exposure and HLA in healthy donors. Study information: Previous work identified roughly 120 million unique TCR beta sequences from around 200 million T cells. Study conclusions and caveats: It was taken for granted in presence/absence analyses that sequencing depth across donors was roughly uniform. TCR beta V- and J-gene trimming was later associated with a missense DCLRE1C variant.

In germline, CDR1 is LNHDA, CDR2 SQIVND (reference sequence). The length of the CDR3 is 13 residues. The V and J ends lost 7 bases and 10 bases, in that order; junction bases with no gene match: 12. Primers: 60 Vbeta forward and 13 Jbeta reverse. The assay was immunoSEQ multiplex PCR, and TCRdb's table has in-frame clones only and misses some. The repertoire holds approximately 130,000 clones, 75% to 85% seen once, with 9% to 9.5% in the top ten. The sample comprised PBMCs. This chain connects TRBV19 to TRBJ1-1; 7 bases fit TRBD1. The clonotype was recovered from a woman aged 50 to 65 in good health and CMV-seropositive. This CDR3 reads CASTRGRQRRAFF. In DNA form, the CDR3 reads TGTGCCAGTACCAGGGGGAGACAGCGAAGAGCTTTCTTT.